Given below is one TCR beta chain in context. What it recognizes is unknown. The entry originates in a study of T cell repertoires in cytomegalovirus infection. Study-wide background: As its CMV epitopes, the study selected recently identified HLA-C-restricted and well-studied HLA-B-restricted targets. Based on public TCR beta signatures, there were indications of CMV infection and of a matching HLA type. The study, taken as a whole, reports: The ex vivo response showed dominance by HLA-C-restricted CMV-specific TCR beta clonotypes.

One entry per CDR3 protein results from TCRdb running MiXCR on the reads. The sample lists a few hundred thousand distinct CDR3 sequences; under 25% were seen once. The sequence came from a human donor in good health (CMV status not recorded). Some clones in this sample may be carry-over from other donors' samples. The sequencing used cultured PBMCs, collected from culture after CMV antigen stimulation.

CDR3 protein: CASGTGTSARGEQFF. The CDR3 DNA reads as TGTGCCAGCGGGACCGGGACTTCCGCCAGGGGTGAGCAGTTCTTC. The rearrangement joins TRBV7-2 to TRBJ2-1, with D perhaps given as TRBD1 or TRBD2 (6 bases each). Germline V lookup: CDR1 SGHTA, CDR2 FQGNSA. V was shortened by 8 bases and J by 9 bases, with 23 bases between the two germline ends. The CDR3 contains 15 residues.